One and the same sample provided the 27 T cell receptor beta chains below, sequenced in a study of CD8 T cells in ankylosing spondylitis. The antigens for these receptors are not known. Study-level results: Eight or nine highly homologous variants formed a TCR beta motif that appeared characteristic of ankylosing spondylitis blood.

Each CDR3 protein gets one entry after TCRdb re-called the 5' RACE reads with MiXCR. Of fewer than 500,000 distinct CDR3 sequences listed, 20% to 25% are singletons. Sequencing was carried out using blood, either unsorted or a sorted T cell fraction (not recorded which). The receptors stem from a male donor with ankylosing spondylitis.

V is TRBV5-1 and J is TRBJ1-4; 7 bases align to TRBD1. Germline CDR1 reads SGHRS; CDR2 reads YFSETQ. This CDR3 spans 15 amino acids. Trimming at V came to 4 bases and at J to 3 bases, leaving 6 bases not matched to a gene. For the CDR3, the DNA is TGCGCCAGCAGCCCCAGGGGGAGGCCTAATGAAAAACTGTTTTTT. This translates into CASSPRGRPNEKLFF. The full variable domain, rest sourced from reference TRBV5-1 and TRBJ1-4, is KAGVTQTPRYLIKTRGQQVTLSCSPISGHRSVSWYQQTPGQGLQFLFEYFSETQRNKGNFPGRFSGRQFSNSRSEMNVSTLELGDSALYLCASSPRGRPNEKLFFGSGTQLSVL.

This clonotype occurred a few times. The chain is built from TRBV6-1 and TRBJ2-1; a possible D gene is TRBD1 (6 bases). Germline loops: CDR1 MNHNS, CDR2 SASEGT. Trimming took 6 bases from V and 1 from J, leaving 16 bases between them. The CDR3 length is 16 residues. As DNA, the CDR3 is TGTGCCAGCAGCCCTCCGGACAGTTGGTCCTACAATGAGCAGTTCTTC. This sequence encodes CASSPPDSWSYNEQFF.

The chain has TRBV7-9 and TRBJ2-7; no firm D call. Per the germline V gene, CDR1 is SEHNR and CDR2 is FQNEAQ (reference sequence). V lost 3 bases and J 0 bases, leaving 9 bases between the germline ends. The CDR3 totals 14 residues. The chain's CDR3 is CASSLPTHSYEQYF. CDR3 nucleotides: TGTGCCAGCAGCTTGCCGACACACTCCTACGAGCAGTACTTC.

The chain is built from TRBV2 and TRBJ2-2, with 13 bases matching TRBD2. V gave up 4 bases and J gave up 5 bases; unmatched junction bases: 4. Germline V gene lookup returns CDR1 SNHLY and CDR2 FYNNEI. The CDR3 is made up of 16 amino acids. The CDR3 bases are TGTGCCAGCAGTGCCTCGACTAGCGGGAGGACCGGGGAGCTGTTTTTT. It encodes CASSASTSGRTGELFF.

This rearrangement joins TRBV7-9 to TRBJ2-7, with D hard to call. The germline V gene has CDR1 SEHNR and CDR2 FQNEAQ (reference sequence). CDR3 length: 11 residues. Between the trimmed V and J ends, which lost 6 bases and 6 bases, there was a span of 9 bases. The CDR3 sequence is CASSIVGEQYF. CDR3 in DNA: TGTGCCAGCAGTATAGTGGGCGAGCAGTACTTC.

This clonotype appeared many times. The genes are TRBV29-1 and TRBJ2-2, with 7 bases matching TRBD1. There are 15 residues in the CDR3. The germline CDR1 and CDR2 sequences are SQVTM and ANQGSEA. J was trimmed by 7 bases and V by 3 bases; bases with no gene match: 11. CDR3 DNA sequence: TGCAGCGTTGAGGACAGGAAAAACCGAATCGGGGAGCTGTTTTTT. It codes for CSVEDRKNRIGELFF.

Here the CDR3 reads CASSMNYGYTF. In nucleotides, the CDR3 is TGTGCCAGCAGTATGAACTATGGCTACACCTTC. The chain carries TRBV6-1 and TRBJ1-2; D gene unclear. Germline-derived CDR1 and CDR2 are MNHNS and SASEGT. This CDR3 is built from 11 residues. V was shortened by 5 bases and J by 2 bases, with 3 bases between the two germline ends.

The chain recombines TRBV5-1 with TRBJ2-7, with 8 bases matching TRBD2. Germline-derived CDR1 and CDR2 are SGHRS and YFSETQ. The CDR3 is made up of 15 amino acids. With V trimmed by 4 bases and J by 5 bases, 11 bases remained unmatched. DNA for the CDR3: TGCGCCAGCAGCCCTGACCAGCGGGAGTTCAACGAGCAGTACTTC. Protein sequence: CASSPDQREFNEQYF.

This clonotype was counted a few times. The chain combines TRBV5-1 with TRBJ2-2; TRBD1 aligns across 7 bases. The CDR3 is made up of 15 amino acids. CDR1 is SGHRS and CDR2 is YFSETQ in the germline V gene. V was pared by 2 bases and J by 7 bases, with 8 bases of the junction left unmatched. CDR3 in DNA: TGCGCCAGCAGCTTTTACGACAGGGACATCGGGGAGCTGTTTTTT. This gives the protein CASSFYDRDIGELFF.

The rearrangement uses TRBV11-3 and TRBJ2-1; D not certain. Germline values: CDR1 SGHNT, CDR2 YENEEA. V lost 3 bases and J lost 0, with 12 bases in between. This CDR3 is 16 amino acids long. The CDR3 DNA reads as TGTGCCAGCAGCTTCTCCGTTGGGGTCTCCTACAATGAGCAGTTCTTC. Its translation is CASSFSVGVSYNEQFF.

This clonotype was recorded a few times. The V call is TRBV20-1, the J call TRBJ2-1, with D perhaps TRBD1 or TRBD2 (5 bases each). CDR3 length: 13 amino acids. V was pared by 8 bases and J by 2 bases, with 13 bases between. CDR1 is DFQATT and CDR2 is SNEGSKA in the germline V gene (reference sequence). The CDR3 loop is CSPWGPTYNEQFF. The CDR3 DNA sequence: TGCAGTCCCTGGGGACCTACCTACAATGAGCAGTTCTTC.

This chain links TRBV5-6 with TRBJ1-2; D possibly corresponds to TRBD1 (6 bases). Trimming removed 0 bases from V and 1 base from J, with 16 bases in between. Germline lookup yields CDR1 SGHDT and CDR2 YYEEEE. The CDR3 totals 17 residues. The CDR3 nucleotides are TGTGCCAGCAGCTTGGGGGCCAGGGGACAACTTAACTATGGCTACACCTTC. Amino acids: CASSLGARGQLNYGYTF.

This clonotype was seen at least ten times. The chain links TRBV29-1 to TRBJ2-7, with D possibly TRBD1 on 5 matching bases. The germline gives CDR1 SQVTM, CDR2 ANQGSEA. The CDR3 length is 11 residues. The CDR3 reads CSVQGSYEQYF. CDR3 bases: TGCAGTGTCCAGGGCTCCTACGAGCAGTACTTC.

This chain joins TRBV24-1 and TRBJ2-1, with a weak D call TRBD1 (6 bases). CDR1 and CDR2 from the germline V gene are KGHDR and SFDVKD. V was shortened by 9 bases and J by 7 bases, with 15 bases between the two germline ends. There are 13 residues in the CDR3. The CDR3 sequence is CATGGLGVNEQFF. The CDR3 nucleotides are TGTGCCACCGGGGGCCTAGGGGTGAATGAGCAGTTCTTC.

This clonotype was counted at least ten times. The chain employs TRBV12-3 or TRBV12-4 and TRBJ1-3; 7 bases map to TRBD1. This CDR3 has 15 residues. V lost 6 bases and J lost 0; bases outside the gene matches: 5. The CDR3 DNA sequence: TGTGCCAGCAGAAAGACAGGGACCTCTGGAAACACCATATATTTT. Translation gives CASRKTGTSGNTIYF.

The chain combines TRBV2 with TRBJ1-1, with D possibly TRBD1 on 6 matching bases. V gave up 5 bases and J gave up 3 bases, with 10 bases separating them. From germline, CDR1 is SNHLY and CDR2 FYNNEI. This CDR3 is 13 amino acids long. The CDR3 bases are TGTGCCAGCAGTCCCACAGGGCACACTGAAGCTTTCTTT. Its protein is CASSPTGHTEAFF.

This chain connects TRBV20-1 to TRBJ1-5; the match to TRBD1 covers 9 bases. The ends lost 7 bases at V and 3 bases at J; junction bases unmatched: 7. Germline values: CDR1 DFQATT, CDR2 SNEGSKA (reference sequence). The CDR3 has 14 amino acids. The CDR3 DNA sequence: TGCAGTGGGAAACAGGGGGCCGACAATCAGCCCCAGCATTTT. This translates into CSGKQGADNQPQHF.

The J gene is TRBJ2-1, the V gene TRBV5-1, with 8 positions matching TRBD2. V lost 6 bases, J lost 5 bases, and 13 bases stayed unmatched. CDR1 and CDR2 (germline): SGHRS, YFSETQ. The CDR3 consists of 16 residues. CDR3 nucleotides: TGCGCCAGCAACAGAGCGGGAGACGCCCTCAACAATGAGCAGTTCTTC. Amino acid sequence: CASNRAGDALNNEQFF.

The chain has TRBV5-6 and TRBJ2-3; D remains ambiguous. The CDR3 is 18 amino acids. Between the trimmed V and J ends, which lost 2 bases and 2 bases, there was a span of 21 bases. Germline V gene lookup returns CDR1 SGHDT and CDR2 YYEEEE. CDR3 sequence reads: CASSFGFGRSRDTDTQYF. The CDR3 nucleotides read TGTGCCAGCAGCTTCGGCTTTGGCCGGTCCCGCGACACAGATACGCAGTATTTT.

The J gene is TRBJ2-2, the V gene TRBV7-9; 9 nucleotides agree with TRBD2. Unmatched junction bases numbered 5, after V lost 1 base and J lost 2 bases. Per germline, CDR1 SEHNR and CDR2 FQNEAQ (reference sequence). The CDR3 is 17 amino acids. CDR3 sequence: CASSLGLAGINTGELFF. The CDR3 region has the DNA TGTGCCAGCAGCTTAGGTCTAGCGGGGATTAACACCGGGGAGCTGTTTTTT.

Only a few counts were recorded for this clonotype. The V gene is TRBV15, the J gene TRBJ2-1, with 10 bases aligning to TRBD2. J lost 0 bases, V lost 7 bases, and 9 bases had no gene match. CDR1 and CDR2 from the germline V gene are LNHNV and YYDKDF (reference sequence). The CDR3 sequence is 17 residues long. CDR3 protein: CATTPSGSRASYNEQFF. Written as DNA, the CDR3 is TGTGCCACCACTCCTAGCGGGAGTCGGGCCTCCTACAATGAGCAGTTCTTC.

The chain recombines TRBV12-3 or TRBV12-4 with TRBJ2-1, with 11 bases lining up with TRBD1. V was clipped by 7 bases and J by 7 bases; unmatched bases: 9. The CDR3 is 15 amino acids. The CDR3 loop is CASISGTGGRNEQFF. CDR3 DNA: TGTGCCAGCATTTCCGGGACAGGGGGAAGGAATGAGCAGTTCTTC.

This clonotype was counted a few times. The chain recombines TRBV4-1 with TRBJ2-3; TRBD2 agrees at 14 bases. Germline CDR1 reads MGHRA; CDR2 reads YSYEKL. With V trimmed by 5 bases and J by 6 bases, 7 bases remained unmatched. The CDR3 length is 16 residues. In DNA, the CDR3 is TGCGCCAGCAGCTCCCGACTAGCGGGAGGGGTTGATACGCAGTATTTT. Translated, it gives CASSSRLAGGVDTQYF.

This chain connects TRBV7-2 to TRBJ2-1; tentatively, D is TRBD2 (5 bases). This CDR3 has 12 residues. V was shortened by 5 bases and J by 7 bases, with 9 bases between the two germline ends. Germline loops: CDR1 SGHTA, CDR2 FQGNSA. The CDR3 bases are TGTGCCAGCAGCAAAACTAGAAATGAGCAGTTCTTC. Translated: CASSKTRNEQFF.

With respect to this clonotype: Given a much more abundant clone one base away, this may be a read error. CDR3 protein: CASSQDRRGQGAHRRDEKLFF. CDR3 sequence (DNA): TGCGCCAGCAGCCAAGATCGCAGGGGACAGGGGGCGCATCGGAGAGATGAAAAACTGTTTTTT. V usage is TRBV4-1 and J usage is TRBJ1-4; 12 positions agree with TRBD1. The CDR3 loop spans 21 amino acids. Losses at the gene ends were 0 bases for V and 6 bases for J; bases not matched to a gene: 17. The germline CDR1 and CDR2 sequences are MGHRA and YSYEKL.

The V call is TRBV20-1, the J call TRBJ2-1; 7 nucleotides agree with TRBD2. The CDR3 is 15 residues long. V lost 6 bases and J lost 0; bases outside the gene matches: 8. Looked up from germline, CDR1 is DFQATT and CDR2 is SNEGSKA (reference sequence). This chain's CDR3 is CSARIAGSSYNEQFF. In DNA, the CDR3 is TGCAGTGCGAGAATAGCGGGCAGCTCCTACAATGAGCAGTTCTTC.

This clonotype was found a few times. This chain uses TRBV28 with TRBJ2-1, with 12 bases matching TRBD2. This CDR3 spans 14 amino acids. Germline CDR1 is MDHEN and CDR2 is SYDVKM. V trimming: 5 bases; J trimming: 10 bases; junction bases outside the gene matches: 6. DNA for the CDR3: TGTGCCAGCAGTCCTAGCGGGAGGGGGGTCGAGCAGTTCTTC. This gives the protein CASSPSGRGVEQFF.